The clone carrying this T cell receptor beta chain was counted a few times. Its antigen is currently unknown. The data originate from a study of response to subunit inactivated influenza vaccine. General study results and limits: Authors suggested each seasonal flu vaccination may recruit only limited numbers of new T cells.

A single record per CDR3 protein comes from TCRdb applying MiXCR to the RT-PCR reads. This sample yields 450,000 to 700,000 distinct CDR3 sequences, of which 12% to 15% are seen a single time; more than 9.5% belongs to the top ten. The germline gives CDR1 SGHVS, CDR2 FQNEAQ. CDR3 length equals 15 residues. The ends lost 5 bases at V and 0 bases at J; junction bases unmatched: 7. The specimen was PBMCs from blood, collected about 12 days after vaccination. The genes are TRBV7-8 and TRBJ2-7, with 7 positions matching TRBD2. The TCR sequence derives from a man aged 45-60 years who received an inactivated influenza vaccine. CDR3 nucleotides: TGTGCCAGCAGCCCCCGAGCGGGATACTCCTACGAGCAGTACTTC. Protein product: CASSPRAGYSYEQYF.